This T cell receptor beta chain appears in the sequencing data of a study of blood T cells in healthy people across ages. This CDR3 comprises 12 residues. The germline V gene has CDR1 GTSNPN and CDR2 SVGIG (reference sequence). V gave up 1 base and J gave up 3 bases, with 5 bases separating them. Then a second PCR, running roughly 7 to 11 cycles, was carried out with a sample-barcoded 5' primer and a J-beta primer mix. Each cDNA molecule was tagged by a template-switch adaptor with 12 random nucleotides. MiXCR was run by TCRdb on the 5' RACE reads, yielding one entry per CDR3 protein. The repertoire holds about 540,000 distinct CDR3 sequences, with 20% to 30% as singletons. The same sample was also used in a study of T cells of mothers and their children. This second study says: The study sampled a few healthy Caucasian mothers and their six children. The authors used all extracted RNA for cDNA synthesis, at approximately 1.5 ug per 15 ul.

The specimen was blood. This receptor was obtained from a boy younger than 18 in good health. The rearrangement uses TRBV30 and TRBJ2-3; D gene unclear. The CDR3 sequence is CAWSELTDTQYF. DNA of the CDR3: TGTGCCTGGAGTGAACTTACAGATACGCAGTATTTT.